Listed here are 29 T cell receptor beta chains from one sample, sequenced in a study of T cell repertoires in cytomegalovirus infection. One entry per CDR3 protein results from TCRdb running MiXCR on the reads. The sample yields some 240,000 distinct CDR3 sequences, about a sixth seen once. The sequenced sample consisted of CD8+ T cells from PBMCs. These receptors were taken from a human donor in good health (CMV status not recorded). Some clones in this sample may be carry-over from other donors' samples.

This clonotype was detected many times. J is TRBJ1-5 and V is TRBV28, with D maybe TRBD1 (6 bases). Per the germline V gene, CDR1 is MDHEN and CDR2 is SYDVKM. This CDR3 spans 16 amino acids. The V and J ends lost 8 bases and 4 bases respectively, with 21 bases between them. CDR3 region: CASRPRGARRNQPQHF. In DNA, the CDR3 is TGTGCCAGCCGTCCTAGGGGGGCGCGGCGAAATCAGCCCCAGCATTTT.

This clonotype has a count of ten or more. The J gene is TRBJ1-2, the V gene TRBV7-6; no clear D. In germline, CDR1 is SGHVS, CDR2 FNYEAQ. The CDR3 covers 14 residues. Trimming removed 5 bases at V and 3 bases at J, with 13 bases between. In nucleotides, the CDR3 is TGTGCCAGCAGCCCTCAAGCGGGCGACTATGGCTACACCTTC. It translates to CASSPQAGDYGYTF.

In this sample, this clonotype turned up a few times. This sequence may be a read error, since a much larger clone differs from it by one base. V is TRBV29-1 and J is TRBJ1-1; perhaps TRBD1 as D (5 bases). CDR1 and CDR2 from the germline V gene are SQVTM and ANQGSEA. This CDR3 has 13 amino acids. Trimming removed 8 bases from V and 2 bases from J, with 15 bases in between. CDR3 coding DNA: TGCAGCTTTCCAGGGAAGCTCAACACTGAAGCTTTCTTT. Translating it yields CSFPGKLNTEAFF.

The CDR3 reads CASSQGQGTYNEQFF. CDR3 coding DNA: TGTGCCAGCAGTCAGGGACAGGGGACCTACAATGAGCAGTTCTTC. The chain links TRBV6-1 to TRBJ2-1; 10 bases line up with TRBD1. Trimming removed 5 bases from V and 2 bases from J; junction bases left unmatched: 3. Germline V CDR1 and CDR2: MNHNS, SASEGT. The CDR3 spans 15 residues.

The chain uses TRBV14 and TRBJ1-5; no firm D call. Germline CDR1 reads SGHDN; CDR2 reads FVKESK. Trimming shortened V by 7 bases and J by 9 bases, and 4 bases separated the two germline ends. The CDR3 has 9 amino acids. The CDR3 region has the DNA TGTGCCAGCAATGGGCCCCAGCATTTT. It encodes CASNGPQHF.

This clonotype came up many times. V and J are TRBV7-6 and TRBJ2-6; D is possibly TRBD1 (6 bases). Germline V lookup: CDR1 SGHVS, CDR2 FNYEAQ. V shed 5 bases and J shed 1 base, with 9 bases lying between them. This CDR3 spans 15 amino acids. CDR3 amino acids: CASSPRGSGANVLTF. The CDR3 region has the DNA TGTGCCAGCAGCCCCAGGGGTTCTGGGGCCAACGTCCTGACTTTC.

This chain uses TRBV20-1 with TRBJ2-7; 9 bases match TRBD1. The germline gives CDR1 DFQATT, CDR2 SNEGSKA (reference sequence). There are 16 residues in the CDR3. The junction had 11 bases not matched to a gene; V was cut back by 2 bases and J by 3 bases. Written as DNA, the CDR3 is TGCAGTGCTAGACCCGATAACAGGGGGCTTGTCTACGAGCAGTACTTC. It specifies CSARPDNRGLVYEQYF.

The V and J genes are TRBV25-1 and TRBJ2-7, with TRBD1 matching over 7 bases. V lost 6 bases to trimming and J lost 5 bases; unmatched junction nucleotides: 10. CDR3 length: 14 amino acids. Germline V lookup: CDR1 MGHDK, CDR2 SYGVNS. The DNA of the CDR3 is TGTGCCAGCAGCGGGCCGGGACAGCAAAACGAGCAGTACTTC. This gives the protein CASSGPGQQNEQYF.

This clonotype was detected only a few times. The J gene is TRBJ1-4, the V gene TRBV7-9; D call uncertain. V lost 5 bases, J lost 8 bases, and 15 bases lay in between. The CDR3 runs to 14 residues. From germline, CDR1 is SEHNR and CDR2 FQNEAQ (reference sequence). The CDR3 DNA is TGTGCCAGCAGCCCACCGGGCCTTGGGGAAAAACTGTTTTTT. Translation gives CASSPPGLGEKLFF.

J is TRBJ1-2 and V is TRBV30, with 7 bases aligning to TRBD1. The germline V gene encodes CDR1 GTSNPN and CDR2 SVGIG (reference sequence). Germline trimming cut 3 bases from V and 6 bases from J; bases unmatched to any gene: 7. The CDR3 totals 13 residues. The CDR3 DNA reads as TGTGCCTGGAGAACCGGGACAGCAAATGGCTACACCTTC. Amino acids: CAWRTGTANGYTF.

A few counts support this clonotype. The J gene is TRBJ2-1, the V gene TRBV14, with TRBD2 matching 12 bases. CDR3 length: 19 amino acids. Trimming cost V 4 bases and J 6 bases; bases outside gene matches: 16. CDR1 SGHDN and CDR2 FVKESK come from the germline V gene. The CDR3 DNA sequence: TGTGCCAGCAGCCCCCCCCCCCGGGCTAGCGGGGGGGATCCCAATGAGCAGTTCTTC. Translating gives CASSPPPRASGGDPNEQFF.

This clonotype came up many times. The rearrangement links TRBV19 to TRBJ1-5; no clear D. V shed 5 bases and J shed 0 bases, with 5 bases lying between them. The CDR3 totals 13 residues. Germline CDR1 reads LNHDA; CDR2 reads SQIVND (reference sequence). CDR3 nucleotides: TGTGCCAGTAGTCCCGGTAGCAATCAGCCCCAGCATTTT. Protein product: CASSPGSNQPQHF.

V and J are TRBV28 and TRBJ1-2; 10 positions agree with TRBD1. There are 16 residues in the CDR3. V dropped 3 bases and J dropped 2; count of bases not matched to a gene: 6. CDR1 MDHEN and CDR2 SYDVKM come from the germline V gene. This chain's CDR3 is CASSLRGTGENYGYTF. CDR3 sequence (DNA): TGTGCCAGCAGTTTGAGGGGGACAGGGGAGAACTATGGCTACACCTTC.

With respect to this clonotype: One base away lies a much larger clone, so this may be a sequencing read error. The chain has TRBV7-4 and TRBJ1-1; D gene uncertain. The ends were cut back, 5 bases at V and 1 base at J, with 11 bases in the middle. The CDR3 contains 14 residues. CDR1 and CDR2 (germline): SGHVT, SQSDAQ. Written as DNA, the CDR3 is TGTGCCAGCAGCCTAGTGTGGAGGAACACTGAAGCTTTCTTT. Translated: CASSLVWRNTEAFF.

Ten or more counts support this clonotype. The chain carries TRBV6-2 or TRBV6-3 and TRBJ1-5, with 10 bases matching TRBD1. This CDR3 spans 14 amino acids. After removal of 6 bases from V and 5 bases from J, the junction contained 4 bases not matched to a gene. Germline V gene lookup returns CDR1 MNHEY and CDR2 SVGEGT. CDR3 sequence reads: CASRPGQGDQPQHF. The CDR3 coding sequence is TGTGCCAGCAGGCCTGGACAGGGGGATCAGCCCCAGCATTTT.

The chain joins TRBV6-6 to TRBJ2-7, with 9 bases that match TRBD1. The CDR3 covers 16 residues. Germline V gene lookup returns CDR1 MNHNY and CDR2 SVGAGI (reference sequence). The V segment lost 4 bases and the J segment 2 bases; nucleotides outside the gene matches: 9. CDR3 bases: TGTGCCAGCAGTTCTCCTCCGGACAGGGGACCCTACGAGCAGTACTTC. It codes for CASSSPPDRGPYEQYF.

This clonotype turned up a few times. The J gene is TRBJ2-1, the V gene TRBV29-1; the match to TRBD1 covers 8 bases. The CDR3 runs 14 residues. Germline trimming cut 7 bases from V and 3 bases from J; bases unmatched to any gene: 8. CDR1 is SQVTM and CDR2 is ANQGSEA in the germline V gene. CDR3 coding DNA: TGCAGCGCGAACCGACAGGGGTACTACAATGAGCAGTTCTTC. Its protein is CSANRQGYYNEQFF.

In this sample, this clonotype turned up many times. This rearrangement joins TRBV12-3 or TRBV12-4 to TRBJ1-6; D unresolved. V was shortened by 3 bases and J by 15 bases, with 21 bases between the two germline ends. This CDR3 has 15 amino acids. This CDR3 reads CASSFSGSDGELLHF. CDR3 in DNA: TGTGCCAGCAGTTTCTCGGGTTCGGACGGTGAGCTCCTCCACTTT.

Details on this clonotype: A much larger clone differs by one base, so this may be a read error. J is TRBJ1-1 and V is TRBV5-6; D is unclear. The ends were cut back, 3 bases at V and 4 bases at J, with 7 bases in the middle. Germline assignment: CDR1 SGHDT and CDR2 YYEEEE. This CDR3 is built from 12 residues. The CDR3 sequence is CASSSGVTEAFF. For the CDR3, the DNA is TGTGCCAGCAGCTCGGGAGTCACTGAAGCTTTCTTT.

This clonotype was seen many times. J is TRBJ2-7 and V is TRBV6-2 or TRBV6-3, with D tentatively TRBD1 (6 bases). The V end was cut by 4 bases, the J end by 4 bases, with 17 bases between. The germline V gene encodes CDR1 MNHEY and CDR2 SVGEGT. The CDR3 has 15 amino acids. Written as DNA, the CDR3 is TGTGCCAGCAGTTCCCCGACAGGATCTTGGTACGAGCAGTACTTC. Protein product: CASSSPTGSWYEQYF.

This clonotype appeared many times. V and J are TRBV7-2 and TRBJ2-7; D is undetermined. With 1 base removed from V and 3 bases from J, the gap between germline ends came to 10 bases. CDR1 is SGHTA and CDR2 is FQGNSA in the germline V gene. This CDR3 is 14 amino acids long. The CDR3: CASSLEGINYEQYF. The CDR3, as DNA: TGTGCCAGCAGCTTAGAGGGCATAAACTACGAGCAGTACTTC.

The rearrangement uses TRBV20-1 and TRBJ2-1; unclear D gene. CDR3 length equals 17 residues. V dropped 1 base and J dropped 8 bases, with 24 bases sitting between them. Germline CDR1 is DFQATT and CDR2 is SNEGSKA (reference sequence). The CDR3 nucleotides are TGCAGTGCTAGAGCCCCTTCCCGCGGATTAGCATCTTATGAGCAGTTCTTC. The encoded protein is CSARAPSRGLASYEQFF.

Ten or more counts support this clonotype. The V call is TRBV28, the J call TRBJ1-5; D gene unclear. Germline V gene sequence: CDR1 MDHEN, CDR2 SYDVKM. The germline V and J ends were trimmed by 4 bases and 0 bases, with 25 bases remaining between them. CDR3 length: 20 residues. The CDR3 here is CASSYRSPIRAYNSNQPQHF. CDR3 coding DNA: TGTGCCAGCAGTTACCGAAGCCCAATCCGGGCTTACAATAGCAATCAGCCCCAGCATTTT. Using reference TRBV28 and TRBJ1-5 for the parts outside the CDR3, the full variable domain is DVKVTQSSRYLVKRTGEKVFLECVQDMDHENMFWYRQDPGLGLRLIYFSYDVKMKEKGDIPEGYSVSREKKERFSLILESASTNQTSMYLCASSYRSPIRAYNSNQPQHFGDGTRLSIL.

This clonotype was recorded at least ten times. The rearrangement links TRBV27 to TRBJ1-1; 7 bases fit TRBD1. The CDR3 covers 15 residues. Germline-derived CDR1 and CDR2 are MNHEY and SMNVEV (reference sequence). The junction had 11 bases not matched to a gene; V was cut back by 8 bases and J by 2 bases. In DNA form, the CDR3 reads TGTGCCAGCTGGCCTATCGGACAGGCTAACACTGAAGCTTTCTTT. Translated, it gives CASWPIGQANTEAFF.

The chain carries TRBV4-2 and TRBJ2-1; possibly TRBD1 for D (5 bases). CDR1 LGHNA and CDR2 YNFKEQ come from the germline V gene. V dropped 0 bases and J dropped 3 bases, with 12 bases sitting between them. The CDR3 has 16 amino acids. This CDR3 is CASSQDLEQVYNEQFF. Here the CDR3 DNA reads TGTGCCAGCAGCCAAGATTTAGAACAGGTCTACAATGAGCAGTTCTTC.

This clonotype was recorded a few times. The rearrangement uses TRBV20-1 and TRBJ2-3, with 11 bases aligning to TRBD2. The CDR3 extends over 15 amino acids. The trim removed 4 bases at V and 0 bases at J, leaving 3 bases unmatched. Germline V gives CDR1 DFQATT, CDR2 SNEGSKA (reference sequence). CDR3 sequence reads: CSATRLAGSTDTQYF. The DNA for the CDR3 is TGCAGTGCTACCCGACTAGCGGGGAGCACAGATACGCAGTATTTT.

J is TRBJ2-3 and V is TRBV7-6; no reliable D call. Trimming shortened V by 0 bases and J by 2 bases, and 9 bases separated the two germline ends. The germline V gene has CDR1 SGHVS and CDR2 FNYEAQ. This CDR3 has 15 residues. The CDR3 coding sequence is TGTGCCAGCAGCTTAGCGGGCGGCCCCACAGATACGCAGTATTTT. This translates into CASSLAGGPTDTQYF.

This clonotype has at least ten counts. The CDR3 bases are TGCAGCGTCGGGACTAGCGGGGGATTCTACAATGAGCAGTTCTTC. Encoded protein: CSVGTSGGFYNEQFF. The chain carries TRBV29-1 and TRBJ2-1; TRBD2 matches at 14 bases. The CDR3 consists of 15 residues. CDR1 SQVTM and CDR2 ANQGSEA come from the germline V gene. V was pared by 6 bases and J by 3 bases, with 4 bases of the junction left unmatched.

The chain combines TRBV20-1 with TRBJ2-7, with D tentatively TRBD1 or TRBD2 (5 bases each). Germline values: CDR1 DFQATT, CDR2 SNEGSKA (reference sequence). V was clipped by 4 bases and J by 3 bases, with 19 bases between them. This CDR3 contains 15 residues. The CDR3 DNA reads as TGCAGTGCTAACCGCCGGGACGGCGCTAACTACGAGCAGTACTTC. Encoded protein: CSANRRDGANYEQYF.